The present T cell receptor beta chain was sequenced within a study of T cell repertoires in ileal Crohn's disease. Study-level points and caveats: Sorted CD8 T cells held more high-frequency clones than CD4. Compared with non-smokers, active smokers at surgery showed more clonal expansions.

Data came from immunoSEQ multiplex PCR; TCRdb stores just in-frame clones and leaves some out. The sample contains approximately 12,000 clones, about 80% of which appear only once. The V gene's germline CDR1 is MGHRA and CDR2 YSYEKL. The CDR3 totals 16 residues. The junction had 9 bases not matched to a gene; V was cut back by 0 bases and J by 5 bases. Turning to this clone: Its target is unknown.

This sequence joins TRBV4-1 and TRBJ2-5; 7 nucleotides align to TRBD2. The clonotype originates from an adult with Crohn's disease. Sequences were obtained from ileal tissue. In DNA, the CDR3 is TGCGCCAGCAGCCAAGATGCGCCGGGAGGATCGGAGACCCAGTACTTC. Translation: CASSQDAPGGSETQYF.